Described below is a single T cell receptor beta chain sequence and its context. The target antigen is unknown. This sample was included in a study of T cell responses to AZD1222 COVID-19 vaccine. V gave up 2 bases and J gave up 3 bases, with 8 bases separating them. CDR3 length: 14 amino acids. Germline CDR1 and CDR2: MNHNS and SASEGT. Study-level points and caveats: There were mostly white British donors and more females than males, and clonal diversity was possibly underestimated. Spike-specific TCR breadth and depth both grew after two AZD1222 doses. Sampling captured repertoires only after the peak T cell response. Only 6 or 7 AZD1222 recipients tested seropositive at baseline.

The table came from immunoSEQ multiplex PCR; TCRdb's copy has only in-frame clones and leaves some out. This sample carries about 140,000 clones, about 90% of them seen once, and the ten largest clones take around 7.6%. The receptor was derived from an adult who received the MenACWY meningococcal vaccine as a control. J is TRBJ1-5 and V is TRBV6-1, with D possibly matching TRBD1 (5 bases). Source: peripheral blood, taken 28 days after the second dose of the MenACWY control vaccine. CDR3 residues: CASSETGPNQPQHF. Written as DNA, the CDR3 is TGTGCCAGCAGTGAAACAGGTCCCAATCAGCCCCAGCATTTT.